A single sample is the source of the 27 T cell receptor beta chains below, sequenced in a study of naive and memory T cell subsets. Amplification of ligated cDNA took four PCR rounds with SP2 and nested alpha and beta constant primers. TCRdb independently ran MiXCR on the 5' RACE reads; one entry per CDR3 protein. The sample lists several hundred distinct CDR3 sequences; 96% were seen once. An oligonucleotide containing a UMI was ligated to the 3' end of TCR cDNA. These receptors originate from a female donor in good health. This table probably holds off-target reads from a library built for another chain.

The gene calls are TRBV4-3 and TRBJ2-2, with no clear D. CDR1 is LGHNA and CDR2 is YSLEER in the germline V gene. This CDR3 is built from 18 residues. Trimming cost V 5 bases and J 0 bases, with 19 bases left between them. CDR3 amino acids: CASSKGGNLYPNTGELFF. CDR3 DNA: TGCGCCAGCAGCAAGGGTGGCAACCTGTACCCGAACACCGGGGAGCTGTTTTTT.

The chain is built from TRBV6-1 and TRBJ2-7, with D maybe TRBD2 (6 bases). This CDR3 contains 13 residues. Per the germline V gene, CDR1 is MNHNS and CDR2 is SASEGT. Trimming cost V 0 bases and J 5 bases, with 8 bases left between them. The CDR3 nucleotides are TGTGCCAGCAGTGAAGCGCCGGGAGACGAGCAGTACTTC. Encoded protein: CASSEAPGDEQYF.

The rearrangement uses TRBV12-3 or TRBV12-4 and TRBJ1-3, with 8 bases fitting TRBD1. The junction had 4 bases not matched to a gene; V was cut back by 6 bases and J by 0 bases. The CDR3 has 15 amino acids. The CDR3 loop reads CASRSTGGSGNTIYF. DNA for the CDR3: TGTGCCAGCAGGTCTACAGGGGGCTCTGGAAACACCATATATTTT.

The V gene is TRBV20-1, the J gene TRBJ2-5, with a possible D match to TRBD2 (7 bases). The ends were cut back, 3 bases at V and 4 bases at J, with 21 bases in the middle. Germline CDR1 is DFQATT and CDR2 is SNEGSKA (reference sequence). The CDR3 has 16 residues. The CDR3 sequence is CSARRGGGRGRETQYF. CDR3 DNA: TGCAGTGCTAGGCGAGGGGGGGGCAGGGGAAGAGAGACCCAGTACTTC.

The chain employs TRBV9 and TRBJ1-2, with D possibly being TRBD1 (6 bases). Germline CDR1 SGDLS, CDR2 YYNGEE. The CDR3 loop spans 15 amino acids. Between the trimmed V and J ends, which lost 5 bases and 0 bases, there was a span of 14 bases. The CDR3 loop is CASSPGAVANYGYTF. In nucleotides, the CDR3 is TGTGCCAGCAGTCCAGGGGCAGTTGCTAACTATGGCTACACCTTC.

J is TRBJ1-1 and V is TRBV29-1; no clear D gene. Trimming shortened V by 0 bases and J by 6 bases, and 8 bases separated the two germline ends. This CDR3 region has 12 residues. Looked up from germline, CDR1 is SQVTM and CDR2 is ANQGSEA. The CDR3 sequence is CSVEESFAEAFF. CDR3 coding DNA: TGCAGCGTTGAAGAGAGTTTCGCTGAAGCTTTCTTT.

The DNA of the CDR3 is TGCAGCGCGGCCTCTGGCGGGAGGACCGGGGAGCTGTTTTTT. Its translation: CSAASGGRTGELFF. The V call is TRBV29-1, the J call TRBJ2-2; 8 bases align to TRBD2. Germline trimming cut 7 bases from V and 5 bases from J; bases unmatched to any gene: 9. Per germline, CDR1 SQVTM and CDR2 ANQGSEA. CDR3 size: 14 residues.

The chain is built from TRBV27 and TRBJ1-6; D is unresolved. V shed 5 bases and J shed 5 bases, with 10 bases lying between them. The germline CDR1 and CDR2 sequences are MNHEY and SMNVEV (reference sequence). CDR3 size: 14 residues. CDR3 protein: CASSPRPDNSPLHF. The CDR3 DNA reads TGTGCCAGCAGTCCCCGGCCCGATAATTCACCCCTCCACTTT.

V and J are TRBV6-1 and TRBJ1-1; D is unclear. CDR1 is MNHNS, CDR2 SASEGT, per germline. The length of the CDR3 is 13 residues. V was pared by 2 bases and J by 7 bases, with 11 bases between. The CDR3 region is CASSEIVRVEAFF. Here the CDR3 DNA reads TGTGCCAGCAGTGAAATTGTGAGAGTTGAAGCTTTCTTT.

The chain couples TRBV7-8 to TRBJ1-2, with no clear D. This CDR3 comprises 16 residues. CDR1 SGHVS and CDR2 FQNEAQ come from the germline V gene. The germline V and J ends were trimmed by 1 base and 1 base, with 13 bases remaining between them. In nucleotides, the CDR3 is TGTGCCAGCAGCTTAGATTGGCACAGTAGTAACTATGGCTACACCTTC. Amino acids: CASSLDWHSSNYGYTF.

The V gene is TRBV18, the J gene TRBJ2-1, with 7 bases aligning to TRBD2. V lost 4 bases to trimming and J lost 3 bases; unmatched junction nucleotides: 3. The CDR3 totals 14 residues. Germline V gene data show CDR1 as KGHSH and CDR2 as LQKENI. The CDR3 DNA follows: TGTGCCAGCTCACTGGCTAGCGGCTACAATGAGCAGTTCTTC. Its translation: CASSLASGYNEQFF.

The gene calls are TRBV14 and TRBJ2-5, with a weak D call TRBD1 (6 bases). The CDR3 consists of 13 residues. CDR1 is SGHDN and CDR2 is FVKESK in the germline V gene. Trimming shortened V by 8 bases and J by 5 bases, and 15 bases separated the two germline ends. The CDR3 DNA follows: TGTGCCAGCGGAAGGGGGTTTTTGGAGACCCAGTACTTC. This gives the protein CASGRGFLETQYF.

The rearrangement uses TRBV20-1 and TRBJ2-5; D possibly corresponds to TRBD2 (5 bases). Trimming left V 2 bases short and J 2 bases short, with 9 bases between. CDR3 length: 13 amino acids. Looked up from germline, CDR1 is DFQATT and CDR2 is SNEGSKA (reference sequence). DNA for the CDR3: TGCAGTGCTAGATCGGGGTTACAAGAGACCCAGTACTTC. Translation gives CSARSGLQETQYF.

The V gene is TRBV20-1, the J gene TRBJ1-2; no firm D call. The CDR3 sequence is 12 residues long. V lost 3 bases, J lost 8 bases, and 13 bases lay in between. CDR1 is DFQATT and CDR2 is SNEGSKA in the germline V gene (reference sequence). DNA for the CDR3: TGCAGTGCTAGTAAGGGCCTGACGGGCTACACCTTC. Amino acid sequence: CSASKGLTGYTF.

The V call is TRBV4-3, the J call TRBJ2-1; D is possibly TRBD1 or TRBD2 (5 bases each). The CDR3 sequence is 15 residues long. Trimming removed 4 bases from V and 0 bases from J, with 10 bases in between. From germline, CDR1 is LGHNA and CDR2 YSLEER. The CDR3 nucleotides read TGCGCCAGCAGCCGGGGACCGAGCTCCTACAATGAGCAGTTCTTC. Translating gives CASSRGPSSYNEQFF.

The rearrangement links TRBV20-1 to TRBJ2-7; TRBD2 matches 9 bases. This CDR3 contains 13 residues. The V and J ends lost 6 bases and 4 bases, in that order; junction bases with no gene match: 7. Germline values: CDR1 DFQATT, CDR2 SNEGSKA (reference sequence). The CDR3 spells CSADSGGSYEQYF. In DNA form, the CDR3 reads TGCAGTGCCGATAGCGGGGGTTCGTACGAGCAGTACTTC.

The CDR3 DNA reads as TGTGCCTGGAGATACGGTTACTACGAGCAGTACTTC. As protein: CAWRYGYYEQYF. The chain combines TRBV30 with TRBJ2-7; D is unresolved. V lost 3 bases to trimming and J lost 3 bases, with 9 bases between them. The germline CDR1 and CDR2 sequences are GTSNPN and SVGIG (reference sequence). The CDR3 loop spans 12 amino acids.

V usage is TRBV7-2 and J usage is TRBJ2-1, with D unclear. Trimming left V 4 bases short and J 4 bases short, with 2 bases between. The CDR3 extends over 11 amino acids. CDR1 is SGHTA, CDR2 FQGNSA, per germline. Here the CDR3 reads CASSYYNEQFF. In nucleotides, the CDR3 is TGTGCCAGCAGCTATTACAATGAGCAGTTCTTC.

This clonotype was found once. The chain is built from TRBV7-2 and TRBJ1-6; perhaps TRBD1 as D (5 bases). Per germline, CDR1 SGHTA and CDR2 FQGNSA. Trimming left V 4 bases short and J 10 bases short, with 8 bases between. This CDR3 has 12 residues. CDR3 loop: CASSWRDSPLHF. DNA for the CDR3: TGTGCCAGCAGCTGGCGGGACTCACCCCTCCACTTT. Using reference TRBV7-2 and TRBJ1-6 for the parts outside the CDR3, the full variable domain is GAGVSQSPSNKVTEKGKDVELRCDPISGHTALYWYRQSLGQGLEFLIYFQGNSAPDKSGLPSDRFSAERTGGSVSTLTIQRTQQEDSAVYLCASSWRDSPLHFGNGTRLTVT.

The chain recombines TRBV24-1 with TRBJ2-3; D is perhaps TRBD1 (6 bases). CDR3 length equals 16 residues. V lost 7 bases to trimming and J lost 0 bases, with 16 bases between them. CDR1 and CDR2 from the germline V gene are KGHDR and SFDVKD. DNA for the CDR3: TGTGCCACCAGCCCGGCAGGGGCACTTAGCACAGATACGCAGTATTTT. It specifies CATSPAGALSTDTQYF.

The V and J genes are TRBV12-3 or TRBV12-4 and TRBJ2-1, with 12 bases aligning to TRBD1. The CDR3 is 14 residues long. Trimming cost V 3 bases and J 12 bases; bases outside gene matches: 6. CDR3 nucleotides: TGTGCCAGCAGTTTTAAGGGACAGGGGGCCCGGCAGTTCTTC. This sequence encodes CASSFKGQGARQFF.

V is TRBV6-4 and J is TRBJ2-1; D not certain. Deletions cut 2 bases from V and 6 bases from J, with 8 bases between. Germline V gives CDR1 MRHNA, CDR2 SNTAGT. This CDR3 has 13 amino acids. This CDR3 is CASSDRDSNEQFF. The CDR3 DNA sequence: TGTGCCAGCAGTGACAGGGATTCCAATGAGCAGTTCTTC.

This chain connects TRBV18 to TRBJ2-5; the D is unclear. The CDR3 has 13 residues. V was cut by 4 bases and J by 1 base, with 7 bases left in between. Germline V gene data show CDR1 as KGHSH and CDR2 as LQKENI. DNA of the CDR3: TGTGCCAGCTCACGTCAAGCCCAAGAGACCCAGTACTTC. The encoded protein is CASSRQAQETQYF.

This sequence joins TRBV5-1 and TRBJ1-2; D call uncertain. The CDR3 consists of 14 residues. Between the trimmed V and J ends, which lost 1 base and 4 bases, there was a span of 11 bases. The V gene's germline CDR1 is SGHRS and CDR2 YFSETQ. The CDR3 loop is CASSLFGIIYGYTF. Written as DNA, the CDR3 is TGCGCCAGCAGCTTGTTTGGGATTATCTATGGCTACACCTTC. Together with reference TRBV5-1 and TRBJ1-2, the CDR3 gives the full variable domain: KAGVTQTPRYLIKTRGQQVTLSCSPISGHRSVSWYQQTPGQGLQFLFEYFSETQRNKGNFPGRFSGRQFSNSRSEMNVSTLELGDSALYLCASSLFGIIYGYTFGSGTRLTVV.

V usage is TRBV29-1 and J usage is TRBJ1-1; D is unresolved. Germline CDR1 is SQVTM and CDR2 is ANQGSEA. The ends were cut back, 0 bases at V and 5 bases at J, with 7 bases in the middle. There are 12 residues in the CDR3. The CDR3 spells CSVEDPGTEAFF. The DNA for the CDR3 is TGCAGCGTTGAAGATCCGGGGACTGAAGCTTTCTTT.

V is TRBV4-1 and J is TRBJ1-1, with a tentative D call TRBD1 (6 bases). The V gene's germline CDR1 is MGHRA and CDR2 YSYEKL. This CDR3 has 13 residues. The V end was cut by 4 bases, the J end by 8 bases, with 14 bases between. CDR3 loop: CASSRGQTPEAFF. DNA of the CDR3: TGCGCCAGCAGCCGAGGACAGACCCCGGAAGCTTTCTTT.

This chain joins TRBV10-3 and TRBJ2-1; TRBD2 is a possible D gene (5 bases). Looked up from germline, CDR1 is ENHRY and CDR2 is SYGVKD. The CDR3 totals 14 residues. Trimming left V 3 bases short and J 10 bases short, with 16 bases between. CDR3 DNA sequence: TGTGCCATCAGTGAAGGACTCGGGGATGGCGAGCAGTTCTTC. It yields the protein CAISEGLGDGEQFF.